A single sample is the source of the 30 T cell receptor beta chains below, sequenced in a study of CXCR3-negative and CXCR3-positive naive CD8 T cells. Researchers prepared the TRB cDNA libraries using 5' RACE with UMI labels. TCRdb re-called the 5' RACE reads; every CDR3 protein appears as one record, without DNA. The sample's table shows roughly 89,000 distinct CDR3 sequences. Sequencing was performed on naive CXCR3- CD8+ T cells from blood. The subset was: CD45RO-CCR7+CD27+CD95- naive CD8+ T cells lacking CXCR3 (TNR3-). The receptors derive from a human donor in good health. Some clones in this sample may be carry-over from other donors' samples.

The chain uses TRBV9 and TRBJ2-5; TCRdb proposes TRBD1, but this gene call is untestable without DNA. The CDR3 spans 15 residues. CDR1 is SGDLS, CDR2 YYNGEE, per germline. This chain's CDR3 is CASSFYRQGQETQYF. Combining the CDR3 with reference TRBV9 and TRBJ2-5 gives the whole variable domain DSGVTQTPKHLITATGQRVTLRCSPRSGDLSVYWYQQSLDQGLQFLIQYYNGEERAKGNILERFSAQQFPDLHSELNLSSLELGDSALYFCASSFYRQGQETQYFGPGTRLLVL.

The CDR3 region is CASSRLGQAPTDTQYF. V usage is TRBV28 and J usage is TRBJ2-3; TCRdb reports TRBD1, a call that lacks DNA to check it against. The CDR3 loop spans 16 amino acids. Germline CDR1 MDHEN, CDR2 SYDVKM.

The chain combines TRBV7-2 with TRBJ1-1; TCRdb's assignment of TRBD1 cannot be checked, as there is no DNA. This CDR3 is built from 17 residues. The germline CDR1 and CDR2 sequences are SGHTA and FQGNSA. CDR3 loop: CASSLDSTGRPDTEAFF.

The rearrangement joins TRBV5-1 to TRBJ2-7; the D call from TCRdb, TRBD2, cannot be confirmed without DNA. The CDR3 extends over 14 amino acids. The V gene's germline CDR1 is SGHRS and CDR2 YFSETQ. The CDR3 loop is CASSLEGPSYEQYF.

The J gene is TRBJ2-1, the V gene TRBV28; TCRdb gives TRBD1 as the D gene, but with no DNA this cannot be confirmed. Germline CDR1 MDHEN, CDR2 SYDVKM. The CDR3 extends over 12 amino acids. CDR3 in amino acids: CASSQGPNEQFF.

The chain combines TRBV20-1 with TRBJ1-1. Germline V gene sequence: CDR1 DFQATT, CDR2 SNEGSKA (reference sequence). The CDR3 loop spans 14 amino acids. The CDR3 loop reads CSATEVPENTEAFF.

The CDR3 sequence is CSVGDPSLQEQYF. This chain connects TRBV29-1 to TRBJ2-7; TCRdb's D call of TRBD1 is untestable without DNA. This CDR3 is 13 amino acids long. Germline loops: CDR1 SQVTM, CDR2 ANQGSEA.

The genes are TRBV6-5 and TRBJ2-4; there is no DNA to check the TCRdb D call of TRBD1. Germline CDR1 and CDR2: MNHEY and SVGAGI. The length of the CDR3 is 15 residues. CDR3 in amino acids: CASSTGGASKNIQYF.

This chain links TRBV6-2 or TRBV6-3 with TRBJ2-5; the D gene TCRdb calls, TRBD2, cannot be checked with no DNA. The length of the CDR3 is 14 residues. CDR1 and CDR2 from the germline V gene are MNHEY and SVGEGT. Here the CDR3 reads CASSLPGTWETQYF.

V and J are TRBV20-1 and TRBJ1-1; lacking DNA, the TRBD1 call made by TCRdb goes unchecked. Germline CDR1 DFQATT, CDR2 SNEGSKA (reference sequence). The CDR3 is 14 residues long. The CDR3 here is CSARPTGGETEAFF.

The rearrangement uses TRBV7-2 and TRBJ2-7; TCRdb gives TRBD1 as the D gene, but with no DNA this cannot be confirmed. The germline CDR1 and CDR2 sequences are SGHTA and FQGNSA. The CDR3 is made up of 16 amino acids. The CDR3 sequence is CASSLGTGTGSDEQYF.

The gene calls are TRBV11-2 and TRBJ2-1; TCRdb lists TRBD2, though no DNA is available to test this call. CDR3 size: 16 residues. CDR1 and CDR2 from the germline V gene are SGHAT and FQNNGV. The CDR3 region is CASSLGASGGVNEQFF.

This rearrangement joins TRBV29-1 to TRBJ1-2; checking the TCRdb D call of TRBD1 is not possible without DNA. The germline V gene has CDR1 SQVTM and CDR2 ANQGSEA. This CDR3 spans 13 amino acids. The CDR3 protein is CSVIGQGSDGYTF. Together with reference TRBV29-1 and TRBJ1-2, the CDR3 gives the full variable domain: SAVISQKPSRDICQRGTSLTIQCQVDSQVTMMFWYRQQPGQSLTLIATANQGSEATYESGFVIDKFPISRPNLTFSTLTVSNMSPEDSSIYLCSVIGQGSDGYTFGSGTRLTVV.

This chain connects TRBV6-5 to TRBJ2-6; TCRdb lists TRBD1, though no DNA is available to test this call. The CDR3 length is 15 residues. Germline CDR1 is MNHEY and CDR2 is SVGAGI. The CDR3 reads CASSYRESGANVLTF.

The rearrangement joins TRBV11-2 to TRBJ1-1. The CDR3 extends over 12 amino acids. The germline gives CDR1 SGHAT, CDR2 FQNNGV. The CDR3: CASSLQEGEAFF.

This sequence joins TRBV29-1 and TRBJ1-1. There are 13 residues in the CDR3. Germline values: CDR1 SQVTM, CDR2 ANQGSEA. The CDR3: CSVCMEMNTEAFF.

The genes are TRBV7-9 and TRBJ2-1; as DNA is missing, the TRBD2 call by TCRdb cannot be tested. CDR3 size: 16 residues. Germline V gene data show CDR1 as SEHNR and CDR2 as FQNEAQ (reference sequence). This CDR3 reads CASSLVGSGGEYEQFF.

The V call is TRBV30, the J call TRBJ2-1; with no DNA, the TCRdb D assignment of TRBD1 cannot be verified. This CDR3 contains 14 residues. Per the germline V gene, CDR1 is GTSNPN and CDR2 is SVGIG (reference sequence). The CDR3: CAWNRDRGLDEQFF. The full variable domain, in which reference TRBV30 and TRBJ2-1 provide the parts outside the CDR3, is SQTIHQWPATLVQPVGSPLSLECTVEGTSNPNLYWYRQAAGRGLQLLFYSVGIGQISSEVPQNLSASRPQDRQFILSSKKLLLSDSGFYLCAWNRDRGLDEQFFGPGTRLTVL.

V gene TRBV15 combines with J gene TRBJ1-1; TCRdb returns TRBD1, unconfirmable since there is no DNA. This CDR3 comprises 16 residues. Germline lookup yields CDR1 LNHNV and CDR2 YYDKDF (reference sequence). The CDR3 loop is CATSSETGGLNTEAFF.

V is TRBV29-1 and J is TRBJ2-1; checking the TCRdb D call of TRBD2 is not possible without DNA. The V gene's germline CDR1 is SQVTM and CDR2 ANQGSEA. This CDR3 contains 13 residues. CDR3 residues: CSVGLAGPNEKFF.

The rearrangement joins TRBV29-1 to TRBJ2-3; TCRdb lists TRBD1, though no DNA is available to test this call. This CDR3 is 13 amino acids long. CDR1 is SQVTM, CDR2 ANQGSEA, per germline. CDR3 amino acids: CSIRKGVPDTQYF.

The V call is TRBV4-1, the J call TRBJ1-2; no DNA is available, so the TRBD1 call from TCRdb remains unchecked. The CDR3 has 14 amino acids. Germline CDR1 MGHRA, CDR2 YSYEKL. CDR3 sequence reads: CASSPGQGDYGYTF.

The chain carries TRBV4-3 and TRBJ2-5; TCRdb outputs TRBD1, but without DNA this stays unchecked. The CDR3 extends over 15 amino acids. The germline CDR1 and CDR2 sequences are LGHNA and YSLEER. This chain's CDR3 is CASSQGTGVTETQYF.

The CDR3 sequence: CASSSGPRDNTEAFF. The chain combines TRBV7-9 with TRBJ1-1. In germline, CDR1 is SEHNR, CDR2 FQNEAQ (reference sequence). The CDR3 spans 15 residues.

The chain uses TRBV29-1 and TRBJ2-7; TCRdb lists TRBD1, though no DNA is available to test this call. The CDR3 runs to 13 residues. Germline-derived CDR1 and CDR2 are SQVTM and ANQGSEA. CDR3 sequence: CSVRAGGPSEQYF.

This rearrangement joins TRBV12-3 or TRBV12-4 to TRBJ2-3; TCRdb's D gene call, TRBD1, goes unchecked for lack of DNA. The length of the CDR3 is 15 residues. The CDR3 reads CAIVNRDRGTDTQYF.

The V and J genes are TRBV18 and TRBJ2-3; TCRdb returns TRBD2, unconfirmable since there is no DNA. The germline gives CDR1 KGHSH, CDR2 LQKENI. The CDR3 totals 16 residues. The CDR3 loop reads CAGSPGTSGRGDTQYF.

J is TRBJ2-7 and V is TRBV6-1; there is no DNA to check the TCRdb D call of TRBD1. The CDR3 contains 13 residues. The V gene's germline CDR1 is MNHNS and CDR2 SASEGT. The CDR3 region is CASSEGTTYEQYF.

This chain connects TRBV9 to TRBJ1-5. Germline loops: CDR1 SGDLS, CDR2 YYNGEE. This CDR3 has 15 residues. The CDR3 protein is CASSPGGTGDQPQHF.

The rearrangement uses TRBV18 and TRBJ1-1. The CDR3 spans 15 residues. Germline-derived CDR1 and CDR2 are KGHSH and LQKENI. The CDR3 loop is CASSPLDGGNTEAFF.